This TCR beta chain was sequenced in a study of shared clonotypes between healthy human individuals. Overall study findings and caveats: Some clonotypes were shared by all four sorted-subset donors, while others were not shared. The non-shared ones had lower generation probabilities than the shared ones.

On this clone itself: What it recognizes is unknown.

Caucasian adults residing in Nashville, Tennessee made up all the donors. Germline V gene data show CDR1 as MDHEN and CDR2 as SYDVKM. V gave up 5 bases and J gave up 5 bases; unmatched junction bases: 6. The CDR3 contains 13 residues. Clones were read by immunoSEQ multiplex PCR, and TCRdb kept only the in-frame ones, dropping some. This sample has roughly 1 million clones, with around 78% found just once. The receptor's source is a man between 18 and 35 years old in good health. Some clones in this sample may be carry-over from other donors' samples. Input material: memory CD4+ T cells from PBMCs. Described subset: CD45RA-negative fraction. The chain carries TRBV28 and TRBJ2-7, with TRBD1 identical over 7 bases. The CDR3 nucleotides read TGTGCCAGCAGTCTTGACAGGGCCCACGAGCAGTACTTC. This translates into CASSLDRAHEQYF.